This TCR beta chain came from a study of blood T cell repertoires in COVID-19. Across the study: PBMCs, B-cell-depleted T cells, or T cells provided the cDNA or gDNA that made up the material.

The CDR3 loop spans 17 amino acids. The V end lost 1 base, the J end lost 0 bases, and 13 bases lay between the germline ends. CDR1 is SGDLS and CDR2 is YYNGEE in the germline V gene. In the source study's methods: Amplifying reference gene primers gave estimates of nucleated cell counts. Assay: immunoSEQ multiplex PCR; the TCRdb copy retains only in-frame clones and omits some. V and J calls and clone size are those listed in that table; D and trimming were worked out from the DNA. The sample gives under 50,000 clones, about 90% of which show up once; around 6.4% is in the top ten. The TCR comes from a man between 65 and 85 years old with active COVID-19. This chain connects TRBV9 to TRBJ2-2, with D possibly matching TRBD2 (6 bases). The specimen sequenced was peripheral blood. The CDR3 reads CASSVPSETANTGELFF. The CDR3, as DNA: TGTGCCAGCAGCGTACCTAGCGAGACGGCGAACACCGGGGAGCTGTTTTTT.